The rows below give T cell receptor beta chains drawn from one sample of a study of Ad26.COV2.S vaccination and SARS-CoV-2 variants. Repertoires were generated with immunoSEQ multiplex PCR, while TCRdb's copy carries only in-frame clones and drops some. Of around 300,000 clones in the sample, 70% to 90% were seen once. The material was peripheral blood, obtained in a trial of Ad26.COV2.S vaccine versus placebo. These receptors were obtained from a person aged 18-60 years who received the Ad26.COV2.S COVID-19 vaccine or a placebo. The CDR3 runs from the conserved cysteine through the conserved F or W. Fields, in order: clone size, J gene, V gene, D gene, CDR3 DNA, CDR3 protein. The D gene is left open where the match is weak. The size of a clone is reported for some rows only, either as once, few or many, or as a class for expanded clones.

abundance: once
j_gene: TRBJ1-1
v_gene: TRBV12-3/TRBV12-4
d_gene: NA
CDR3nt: TGTGCCAGCAGCGACGGGACTGAAGCTTTCTTT
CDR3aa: CASSDGTEAFF

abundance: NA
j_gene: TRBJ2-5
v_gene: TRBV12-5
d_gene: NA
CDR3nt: TGTGCTAGTGGTTGGGGGCCCAGAGAGACCCAGTACTTC
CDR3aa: CASGWGPRETQYF

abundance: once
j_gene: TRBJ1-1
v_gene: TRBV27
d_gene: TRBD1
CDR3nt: TGTGCCAGCAGCTGGGGACAGGGGAGGACCGCTTTCTTT
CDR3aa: CASSWGQGRTAFF

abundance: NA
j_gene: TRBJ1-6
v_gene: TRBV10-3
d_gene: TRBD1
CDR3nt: TGTGCCATCAGCACCGACAGGGGAACCTATAATTCACCCCTCCACTTT
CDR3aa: CAISTDRGTYNSPLHF

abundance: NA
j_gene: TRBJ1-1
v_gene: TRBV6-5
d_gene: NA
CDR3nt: TGTGCCAGCAGTTCGGGACCGCGGATCTGGGCTTTCTTT
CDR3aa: CASSSGPRIWAFF

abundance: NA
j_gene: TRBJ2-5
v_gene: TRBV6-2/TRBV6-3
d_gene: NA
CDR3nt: TGTGCCAGCAGTTACTCACAGCCCGCCTTGCGGGAGACCCAGTACTTC
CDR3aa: CASSYSQPALRETQYF

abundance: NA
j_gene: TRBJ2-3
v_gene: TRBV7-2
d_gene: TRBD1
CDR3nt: TGTGCCAGCAGTTCGACCGACAGGGGCCTAAGGGCAGATACGCAGTATTTT
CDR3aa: CASSSTDRGLRADTQYF

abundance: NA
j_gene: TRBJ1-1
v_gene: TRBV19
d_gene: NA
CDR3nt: TGTGCCAGTAGTATAGGGGACTTTCCGGGAACTGAAGCTTTCTTT
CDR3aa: CASSIGDFPGTEAFF

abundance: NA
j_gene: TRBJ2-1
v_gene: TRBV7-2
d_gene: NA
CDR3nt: TGTGCCAGCAGCTTGATTGGGGTTCCTGAGCAGTTCTTC
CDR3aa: CASSLIGVPEQFF

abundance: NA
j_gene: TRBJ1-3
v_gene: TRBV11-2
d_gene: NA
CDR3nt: TGTGCCAGCAGCTCTGGGCGCGGGGGCTCCATATATTTT
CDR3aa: CASSSGRGGSIYF

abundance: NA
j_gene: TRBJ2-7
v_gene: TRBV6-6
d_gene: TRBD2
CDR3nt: TGTGCCAGCAGCCGGACTAGCGGCTCCTACGAGCAGTACTTC
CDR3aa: CASSRTSGSYEQYF